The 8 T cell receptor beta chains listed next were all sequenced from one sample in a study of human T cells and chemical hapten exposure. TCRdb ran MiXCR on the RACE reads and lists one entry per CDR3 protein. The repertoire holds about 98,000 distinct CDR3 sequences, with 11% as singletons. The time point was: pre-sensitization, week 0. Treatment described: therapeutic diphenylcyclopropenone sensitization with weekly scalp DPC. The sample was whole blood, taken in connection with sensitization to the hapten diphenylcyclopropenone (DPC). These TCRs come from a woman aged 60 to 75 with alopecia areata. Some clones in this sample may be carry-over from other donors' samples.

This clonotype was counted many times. CDR3 in amino acids: CSASIYSNQPQHF. CDR3 in DNA: TGCAGTGCTTCTATTTATAGCAATCAGCCCCAGCATTTT. This sequence joins TRBV20-1 and TRBJ1-5; D gene ambiguous. This CDR3 region has 13 residues. From germline, CDR1 is DFQATT and CDR2 SNEGSKA (reference sequence). V lost 5 bases, J lost 0 bases, and 8 bases lay in between.

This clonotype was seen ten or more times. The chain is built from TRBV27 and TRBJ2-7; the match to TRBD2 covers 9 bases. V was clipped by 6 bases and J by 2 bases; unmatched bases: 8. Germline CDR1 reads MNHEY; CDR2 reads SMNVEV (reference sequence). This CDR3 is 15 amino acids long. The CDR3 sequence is CASRYSGGPTYEQYF. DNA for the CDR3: TGTGCCAGCAGATATAGCGGGGGCCCCACCTACGAGCAGTACTTC.

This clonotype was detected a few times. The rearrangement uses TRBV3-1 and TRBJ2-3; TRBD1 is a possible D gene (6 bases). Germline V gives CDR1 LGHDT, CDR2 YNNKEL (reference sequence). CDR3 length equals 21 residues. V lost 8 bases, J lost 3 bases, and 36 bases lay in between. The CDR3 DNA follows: TGTGCCAGCGGGACACTGGAGTACCAAGACCAGGGGTTGGATGGGACAGATACGCAGTATTTT. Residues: CASGTLEYQDQGLDGTDTQYF.

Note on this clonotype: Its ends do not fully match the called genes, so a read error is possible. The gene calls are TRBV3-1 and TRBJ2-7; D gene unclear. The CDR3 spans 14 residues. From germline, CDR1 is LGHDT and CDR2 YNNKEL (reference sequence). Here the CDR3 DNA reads TGTACCAGCAGCCAGGCAGGAACCTCCTACGAGCAGTACTTC. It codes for CTSSQAGTSYEQYF.

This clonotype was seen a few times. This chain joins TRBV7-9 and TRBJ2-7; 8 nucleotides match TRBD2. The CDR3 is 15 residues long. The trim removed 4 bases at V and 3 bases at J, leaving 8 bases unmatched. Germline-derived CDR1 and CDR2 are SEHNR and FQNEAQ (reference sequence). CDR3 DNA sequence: TGTGCCAGCAGCTCAGAGCGGGGGCCCTACTACGAGCAGTACTTC. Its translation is CASSSERGPYYEQYF.

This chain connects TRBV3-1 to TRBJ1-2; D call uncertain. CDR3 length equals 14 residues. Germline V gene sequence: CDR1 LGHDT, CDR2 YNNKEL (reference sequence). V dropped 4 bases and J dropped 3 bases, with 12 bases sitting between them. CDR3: CASSPGTVHYGYTF. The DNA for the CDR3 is TGTGCCAGCAGCCCGGGCACAGTCCACTATGGCTACACCTTC.

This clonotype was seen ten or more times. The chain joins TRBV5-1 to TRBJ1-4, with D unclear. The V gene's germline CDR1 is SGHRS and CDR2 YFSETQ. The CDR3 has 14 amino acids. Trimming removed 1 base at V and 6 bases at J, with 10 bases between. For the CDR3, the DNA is TGCGCCAGCAGCTTGCCCGGGGTTGATGAAAAACTGTTTTTT. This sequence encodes CASSLPGVDEKLFF.

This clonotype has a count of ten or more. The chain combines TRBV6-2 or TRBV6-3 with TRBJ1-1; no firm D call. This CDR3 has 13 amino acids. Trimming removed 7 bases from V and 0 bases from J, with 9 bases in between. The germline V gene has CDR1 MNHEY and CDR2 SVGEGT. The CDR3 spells CASTRQMNTEAFF. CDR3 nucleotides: TGTGCCAGCACCCGGCAGATGAACACTGAAGCTTTCTTT.